This T cell receptor beta chain is drawn from a study of regulatory T cells in long-lasting Graves disease. Study results and limitations: Not thyroid tissue but only peripheral blood was studied. The study found persistent patients shared more public clonotypes (2,741) than new patients (just over 950). Among samples with persistent disease, TRBV28, TRBJ1-2 and TRBJ2-5 were favored.

Trimming removed 6 bases at V and 5 bases at J, with 17 bases between. Germline CDR1 and CDR2: SQVTM and ANQGSEA. CDR3 length equals 13 residues. Sequencing libraries for TCR beta were prepared with iRepertoire HTBI primers and Arm-PCR of CDR3 regions. TCRdb reprocessed the multiplex PCR reads via MiXCR and lists one record per CDR3 protein. The sample comprises some 370,000 distinct CDR3 sequences, around 21% of which are singletons, and less than 25% rests with the top ten. This clonotype was observed a few times. Its specificity is unknown. Time point denoted: persistent/refractory GD, antithyroid drugs over 5 years with positive TRAb. Researchers made the TCR library from RNA that was extracted from PBMCs. American Thyroid Association guidelines were used to diagnose Graves' disease.

The specimen comprised peripheral blood mononuclear cells (PBMCs), sampled when the disease was refractory, from a patient treated with antithyroid drugs. This TCR derives from a female donor with Graves disease. The V gene is TRBV29-1, the J gene TRBJ2-7; D is possibly TRBD2 (6 bases). The CDR3 sequence: CSVRDGGSHEQYF. In DNA, the CDR3 is TGCAGCGTCAGGGACGGGGGAAGTCACGAGCAGTACTTC.